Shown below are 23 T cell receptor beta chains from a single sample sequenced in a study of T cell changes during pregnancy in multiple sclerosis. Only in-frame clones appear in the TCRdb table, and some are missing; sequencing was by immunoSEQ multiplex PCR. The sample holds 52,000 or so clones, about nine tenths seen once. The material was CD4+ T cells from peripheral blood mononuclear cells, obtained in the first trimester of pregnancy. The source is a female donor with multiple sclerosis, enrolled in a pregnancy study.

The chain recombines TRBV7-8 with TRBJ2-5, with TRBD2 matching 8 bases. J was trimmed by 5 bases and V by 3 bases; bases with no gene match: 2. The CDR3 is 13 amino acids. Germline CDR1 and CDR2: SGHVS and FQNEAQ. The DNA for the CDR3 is TGTGCCAGCAGCTTCCGACTAGCGGAGACCCAGTACTTC. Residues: CASSFRLAETQYF.

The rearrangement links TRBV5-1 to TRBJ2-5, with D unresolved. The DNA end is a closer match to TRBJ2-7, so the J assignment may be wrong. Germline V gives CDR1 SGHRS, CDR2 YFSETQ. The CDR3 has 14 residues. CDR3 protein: CASSTDSHTYEQYF. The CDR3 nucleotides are TGCGCCAGCAGCACCGACTCCCATACCTACGAGCAGTACTTC.

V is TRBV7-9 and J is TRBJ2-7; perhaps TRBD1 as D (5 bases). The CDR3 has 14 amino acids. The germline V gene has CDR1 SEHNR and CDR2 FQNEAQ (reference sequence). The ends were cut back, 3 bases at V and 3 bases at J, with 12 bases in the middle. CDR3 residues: CASSLGQVVYEQYF. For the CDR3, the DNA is TGTGCCAGCAGCTTGGGGCAGGTTGTCTACGAGCAGTACTTC.

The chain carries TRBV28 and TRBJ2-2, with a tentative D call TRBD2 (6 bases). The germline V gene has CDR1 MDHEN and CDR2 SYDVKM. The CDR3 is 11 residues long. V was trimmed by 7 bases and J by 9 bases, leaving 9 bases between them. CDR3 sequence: CASTGLRELFF. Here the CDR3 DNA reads TGTGCCAGCACGGGACTCCGGGAGCTGTTTTTT.

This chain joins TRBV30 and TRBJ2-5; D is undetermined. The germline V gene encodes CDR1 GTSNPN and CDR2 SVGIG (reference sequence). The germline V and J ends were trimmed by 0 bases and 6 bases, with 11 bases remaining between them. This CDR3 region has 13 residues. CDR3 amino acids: CAWSVNIFQTQYF. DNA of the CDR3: TGTGCCTGGAGTGTAAATATATTTCAGACCCAGTACTTC.

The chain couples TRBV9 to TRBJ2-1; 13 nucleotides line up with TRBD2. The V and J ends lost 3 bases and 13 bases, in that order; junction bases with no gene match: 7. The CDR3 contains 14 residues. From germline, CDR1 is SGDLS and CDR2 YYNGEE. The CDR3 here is CASSDGTSGNSQFF. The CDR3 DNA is TGTGCCAGCAGCGACGGGACTAGCGGGAATTCACAGTTCTTC.

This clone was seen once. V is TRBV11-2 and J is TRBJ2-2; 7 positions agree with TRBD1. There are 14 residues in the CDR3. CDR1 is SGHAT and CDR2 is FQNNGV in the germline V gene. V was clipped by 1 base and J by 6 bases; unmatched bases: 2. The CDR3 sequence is CASSLGTGPGELFF. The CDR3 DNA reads TGTGCCAGCAGCTTAGGGACAGGTCCCGGGGAGCTGTTTTTT.

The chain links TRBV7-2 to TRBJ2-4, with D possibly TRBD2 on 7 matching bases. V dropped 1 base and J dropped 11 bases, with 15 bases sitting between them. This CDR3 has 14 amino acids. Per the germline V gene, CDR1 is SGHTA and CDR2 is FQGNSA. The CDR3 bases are TGTGCCAGCAGCTTAGAAGGGGGGGCCCGCGTTCAGTACTTC. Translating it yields CASSLEGGARVQYF.

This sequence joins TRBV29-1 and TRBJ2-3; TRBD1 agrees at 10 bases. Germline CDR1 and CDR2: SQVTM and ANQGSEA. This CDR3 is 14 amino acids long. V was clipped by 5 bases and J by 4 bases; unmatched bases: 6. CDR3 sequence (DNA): TGCAGCGTTCAGGACAGGGGGGGAGCAGATACGCAGTATTTT. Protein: CSVQDRGGADTQYF.

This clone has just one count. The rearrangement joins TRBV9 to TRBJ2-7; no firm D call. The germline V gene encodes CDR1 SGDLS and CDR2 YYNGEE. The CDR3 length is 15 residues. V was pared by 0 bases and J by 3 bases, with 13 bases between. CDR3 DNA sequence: TGTGCCAGCAGCGTAGGAGTACCCCTCATCTACGAGCAGTACTTC. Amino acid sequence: CASSVGVPLIYEQYF. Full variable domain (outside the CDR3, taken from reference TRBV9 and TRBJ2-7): DSGVTQTPKHLITATGQRVTLRCSPRSGDLSVYWYQQSLDQGLQFLIQYYNGEERAKGNILERFSAQQFPDLHSELNLSSLELGDSALYFCASSVGVPLIYEQYFGPGTRLTVT.

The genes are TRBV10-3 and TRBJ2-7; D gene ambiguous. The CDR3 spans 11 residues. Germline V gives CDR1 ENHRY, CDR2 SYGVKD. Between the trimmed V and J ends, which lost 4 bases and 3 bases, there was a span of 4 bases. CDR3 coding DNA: TGTGCCATCAGTGCCTACTACGAGCAGTACTTC. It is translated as CAISAYYEQYF.

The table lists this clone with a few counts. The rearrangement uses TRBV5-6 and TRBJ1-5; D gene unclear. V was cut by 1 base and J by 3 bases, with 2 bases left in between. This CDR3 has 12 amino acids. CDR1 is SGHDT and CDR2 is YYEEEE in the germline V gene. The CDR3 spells CASSLLNQPQHF. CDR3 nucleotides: TGTGCCAGCAGCTTGCTCAATCAGCCCCAGCATTTT.

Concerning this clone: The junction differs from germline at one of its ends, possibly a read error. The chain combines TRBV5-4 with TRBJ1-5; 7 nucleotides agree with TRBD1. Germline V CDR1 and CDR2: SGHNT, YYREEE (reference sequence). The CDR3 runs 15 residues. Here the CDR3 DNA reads TGTGCCAGCAGCTTGGACCGGGACAGCAGTCAGCCCCAGCATTTT. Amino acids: CASSLDRDSSQPQHF.

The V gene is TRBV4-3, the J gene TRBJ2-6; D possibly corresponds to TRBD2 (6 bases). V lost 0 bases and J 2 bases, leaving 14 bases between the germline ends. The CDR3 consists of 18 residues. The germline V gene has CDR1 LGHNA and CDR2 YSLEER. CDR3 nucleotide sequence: TGCGCCAGCAGCCAAGAGGGTCATGGAGGGGCTGGGGCCAACGTCCTGACTTTC. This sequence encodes CASSQEGHGGAGANVLTF.

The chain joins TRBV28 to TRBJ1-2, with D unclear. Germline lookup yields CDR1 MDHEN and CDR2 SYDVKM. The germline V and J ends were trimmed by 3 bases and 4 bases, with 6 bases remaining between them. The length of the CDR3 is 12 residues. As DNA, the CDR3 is TGTGCCAGCAGTTTCAGAGGCTATGGCTACACCTTC. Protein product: CASSFRGYGYTF.

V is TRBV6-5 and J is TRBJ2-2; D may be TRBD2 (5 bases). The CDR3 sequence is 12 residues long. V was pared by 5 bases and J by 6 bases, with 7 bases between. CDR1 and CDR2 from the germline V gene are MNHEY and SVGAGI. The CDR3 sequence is CASSRTAGELFF. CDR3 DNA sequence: TGTGCCAGCAGTCGGACTGCCGGGGAGCTGTTTTTT.

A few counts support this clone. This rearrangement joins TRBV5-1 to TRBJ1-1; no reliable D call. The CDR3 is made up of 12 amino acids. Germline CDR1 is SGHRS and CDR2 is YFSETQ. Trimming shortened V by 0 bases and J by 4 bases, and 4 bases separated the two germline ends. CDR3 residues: CASSLGATEAFF. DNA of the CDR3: TGCGCCAGCAGCTTGGGAGCCACTGAAGCTTTCTTT.

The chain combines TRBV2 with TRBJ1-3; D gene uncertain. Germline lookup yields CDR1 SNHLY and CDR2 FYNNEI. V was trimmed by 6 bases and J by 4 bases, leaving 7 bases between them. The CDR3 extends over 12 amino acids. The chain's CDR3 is CASSPSGNTIYF. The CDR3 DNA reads TGTGCCAGCAGCCCAAGCGGAAACACCATATATTTT. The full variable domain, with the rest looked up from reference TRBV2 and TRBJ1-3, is EPEVTQTPSHQVTQMGQEVILRCVPISNHLYFYWYRQILGQKVEFLVSFYNNEISEKSEIFDDQFSVERPDGSNFTLKIRSTKLEDSAMYFCASSPSGNTIYFGEGSWLTVV.

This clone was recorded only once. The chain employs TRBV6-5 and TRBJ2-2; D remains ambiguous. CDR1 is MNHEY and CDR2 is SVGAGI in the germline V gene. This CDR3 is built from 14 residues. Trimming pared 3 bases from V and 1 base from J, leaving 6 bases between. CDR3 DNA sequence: TGTGCCAGCAGTTATCACAGGAACACCGGGGAGCTGTTTTTT. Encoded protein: CASSYHRNTGELFF.

The CDR3 reads CASRPSGTGADTQYF. The CDR3 nucleotides read TGCGCCAGCAGGCCTAGCGGGACGGGCGCAGATACGCAGTATTTT. The J gene is TRBJ2-3, the V gene TRBV4-1; TRBD2 agrees at 9 bases. The ends lost 6 bases at V and 4 bases at J; junction bases unmatched: 8. CDR1 is MGHRA, CDR2 YSYEKL, per germline. The CDR3 is 15 residues long.

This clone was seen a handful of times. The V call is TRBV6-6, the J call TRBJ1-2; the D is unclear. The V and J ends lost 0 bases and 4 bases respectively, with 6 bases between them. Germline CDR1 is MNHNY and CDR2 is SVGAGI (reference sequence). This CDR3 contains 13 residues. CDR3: CASSYSSVYGYTF. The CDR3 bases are TGTGCCAGCAGTTACTCCTCGGTCTATGGCTACACCTTC.

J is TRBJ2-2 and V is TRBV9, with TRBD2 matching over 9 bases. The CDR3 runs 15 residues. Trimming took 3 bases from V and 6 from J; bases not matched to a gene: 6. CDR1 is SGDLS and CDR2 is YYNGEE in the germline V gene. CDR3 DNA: TGTGCCAGCAGCGACGGGACTAGCTTCCCCGGGGAGCTGTTTTTT. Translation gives CASSDGTSFPGELFF.

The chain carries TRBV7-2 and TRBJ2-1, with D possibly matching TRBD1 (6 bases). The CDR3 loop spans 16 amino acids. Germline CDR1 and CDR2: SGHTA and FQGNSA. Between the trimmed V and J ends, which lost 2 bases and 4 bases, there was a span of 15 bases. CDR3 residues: CASSLLGPGQYNEQFF. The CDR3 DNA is TGTGCCAGCAGCTTACTGGGACCGGGACAATACAATGAGCAGTTCTTC. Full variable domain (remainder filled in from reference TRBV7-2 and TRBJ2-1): GAGVSQSPSNKVTEKGKDVELRCDPISGHTALYWYRQSLGQGLEFLIYFQGNSAPDKSGLPSDRFSAERTGGSVSTLTIQRTQQEDSAVYLCASSLLGPGQYNEQFFGPGTRLTVL.